These 8 T cell receptor beta chains originate from one sample sequenced in a study of patients and donors after allogeneic stem cell transplantation. TCRdb passed the RT-PCR reads through MiXCR, listing each CDR3 protein once. In the table there are about 150,000 distinct CDR3 sequences, approximately 40% of which are singletons. Sequencing used blood, either unsorted or a sorted T cell fraction (not recorded which). Source of these receptors: a human donor who was either an allogeneic HSCT recipient or a stem cell or donor lymphocyte infusion donor (not recorded which). It is not recorded whose cells these are; they may come from a transplant donor.

A few counts support this clonotype. The rearrangement joins TRBV29-1 to TRBJ1-3, with a possible D match to TRBD1 (6 bases). The CDR3 totals 15 residues. The ends were cut back, 2 bases at V and 2 bases at J, with 13 bases in the middle. Germline V gene sequence: CDR1 SQVTM, CDR2 ANQGSEA. The CDR3 nucleotides are TGCAGCGTTGAAAAAGGGGACACGGCTGGAAACACCATATATTTT. This codes for CSVEKGDTAGNTIYF.

The chain links TRBV28 to TRBJ1-5; the D is unclear. The V and J ends lost 5 bases and 7 bases respectively, with 9 bases between them. Germline-derived CDR1 and CDR2 are MDHEN and SYDVKM. This CDR3 comprises 12 residues. The CDR3 nucleotides read TGTGCCAGCAGTAAGTCCTCCCAGCCCCAGCATTTT. Translation: CASSKSSQPQHF.

This chain links TRBV3-1 with TRBJ1-1; D is unclear. CDR3 length: 13 amino acids. V lost 0 bases and J 3 bases, leaving 5 bases between the germline ends. Germline CDR1 and CDR2: LGHDT and YNNKEL (reference sequence). The DNA for the CDR3 is TGTGCCAGCAGCCAAGATGTGGACACTGAAGCTTTCTTT. This translates into CASSQDVDTEAFF. Full variable domain (missing parts from reference TRBV3-1 and TRBJ1-1): DTAVSQTPKYLVTQMGNDKSIKCEQNLGHDTMYWYKQDSKKFLKIMFSYNNKELIINETVPNRFSPKSPDKAHLNLHINSLELGDSAVYFCASSQDVDTEAFFGQGTRLTVV.

This clonotype has more than one count but fewer than ten. This chain uses TRBV3-1 with TRBJ2-5, with TRBD2 matching over 7 bases. The CDR3 sequence is 16 residues long. The germline V gene encodes CDR1 LGHDT and CDR2 YNNKEL (reference sequence). J lost 1 base, V lost 3 bases, and 8 bases had no gene match. As DNA, the CDR3 is TGTGCCAGCAGCCAGCAGCGGGGTCCCTCCCAAGAGACCCAGTACTTC. Translated: CASSQQRGPSQETQYF.

The genes are TRBV4-2 and TRBJ2-1; the match to TRBD1 covers 10 bases. The ends lost 0 bases at V and 4 bases at J; junction bases unmatched: 12. This CDR3 spans 19 amino acids. The germline V gene has CDR1 LGHNA and CDR2 YNFKEQ. The CDR3 nucleotides are TGTGCCAGCAGCCAAGATTCGGGACGGGACAGGGGTCGATACAATGAGCAGTTCTTC. It translates to CASSQDSGRDRGRYNEQFF.

This clonotype was seen more than once but under ten times. The rearrangement uses TRBV5-1 and TRBJ1-4; D is unresolved. Germline values: CDR1 SGHRS, CDR2 YFSETQ. Between the trimmed V and J ends, which lost 4 bases and 5 bases, there was a span of 12 bases. The CDR3 runs to 14 residues. In DNA, the CDR3 is TGCGCCAGCAGCGGAGCGGGAGCAAATGAAAAACTGTTTTTT. Protein: CASSGAGANEKLFF. The full variable domain, rest sourced from reference TRBV5-1 and TRBJ1-4, is KAGVTQTPRYLIKTRGQQVTLSCSPISGHRSVSWYQQTPGQGLQFLFEYFSETQRNKGNFPGRFSGRQFSNSRSEMNVSTLELGDSALYLCASSGAGANEKLFFGSGTQLSVL.

The sample holds a few counts of this clonotype. The chain is built from TRBV7-9 and TRBJ1-2, with 9 bases lining up with TRBD1. V lost 5 bases to trimming and J lost 3 bases; unmatched junction nucleotides: 10. The germline CDR1 and CDR2 sequences are SEHNR and FQNEAQ (reference sequence). The CDR3 length is 16 residues. CDR3: CASSSTDRTGDYGYTF. The CDR3 nucleotides are TGTGCCAGCAGCAGCACCGATAGGACAGGGGACTATGGCTACACCTTC.

The chain uses TRBV5-1 and TRBJ1-6; D remains ambiguous. V lost 0 bases to trimming and J lost 7 bases, with 11 bases between them. From germline, CDR1 is SGHRS and CDR2 YFSETQ. The CDR3 covers 15 residues. The CDR3 is CASSLAAEYNSPLHF. DNA for the CDR3: TGCGCCAGCAGCTTGGCGGCAGAATACAATTCACCCCTCCACTTT.